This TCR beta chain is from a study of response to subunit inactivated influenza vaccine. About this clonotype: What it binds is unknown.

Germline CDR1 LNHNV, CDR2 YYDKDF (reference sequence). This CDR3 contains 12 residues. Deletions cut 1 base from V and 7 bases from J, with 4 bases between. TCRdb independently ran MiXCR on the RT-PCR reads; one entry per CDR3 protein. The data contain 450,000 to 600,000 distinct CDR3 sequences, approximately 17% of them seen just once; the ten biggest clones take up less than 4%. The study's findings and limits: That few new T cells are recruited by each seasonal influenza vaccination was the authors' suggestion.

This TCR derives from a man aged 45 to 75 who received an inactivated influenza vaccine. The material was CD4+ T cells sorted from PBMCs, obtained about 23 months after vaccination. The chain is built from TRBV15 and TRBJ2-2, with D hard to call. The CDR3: CATSRGVGELFF. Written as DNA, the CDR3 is TGTGCCACCAGCAGAGGGGTCGGGGAGCTGTTTTTT.